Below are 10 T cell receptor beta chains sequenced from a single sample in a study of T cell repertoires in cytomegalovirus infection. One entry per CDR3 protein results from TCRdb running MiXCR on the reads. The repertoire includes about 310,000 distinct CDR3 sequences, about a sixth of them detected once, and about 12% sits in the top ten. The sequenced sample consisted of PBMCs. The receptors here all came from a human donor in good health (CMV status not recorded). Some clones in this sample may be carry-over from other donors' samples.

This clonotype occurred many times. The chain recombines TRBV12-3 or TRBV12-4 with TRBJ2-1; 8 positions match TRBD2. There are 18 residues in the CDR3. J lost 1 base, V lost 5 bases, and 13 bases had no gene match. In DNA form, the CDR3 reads TGTGCCAGCAGTCCCCCGGGGGTAGCGGGGAGTTCCTACAATGAGCAGTTCTTC. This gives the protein CASSPPGVAGSSYNEQFF.

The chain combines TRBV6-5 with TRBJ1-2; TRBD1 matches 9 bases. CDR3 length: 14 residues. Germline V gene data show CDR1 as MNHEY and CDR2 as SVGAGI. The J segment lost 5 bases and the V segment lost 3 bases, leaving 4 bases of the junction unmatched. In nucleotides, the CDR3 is TGTGCCAGCAGTTATAAGGACAGGGGATATGGCTACACCTTC. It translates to CASSYKDRGYGYTF.

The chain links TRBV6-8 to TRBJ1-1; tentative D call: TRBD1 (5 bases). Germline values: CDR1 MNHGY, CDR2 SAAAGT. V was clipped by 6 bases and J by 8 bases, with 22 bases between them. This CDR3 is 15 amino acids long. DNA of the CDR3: TGTGCCAGCAGCACCGCTCCCGGGGCTGCGTTCGAAGCTTTCTTT. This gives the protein CASSTAPGAAFEAFF.

CDR3 nucleotides: TGCAGTGCTAGAGATCTGTGGGGGGGCGGGAATGAGCAGTTCTTC. It is translated as CSARDLWGGGNEQFF. The J gene is TRBJ2-1, the V gene TRBV20-1; a possible D gene is TRBD2 (7 bases). V was clipped by 0 bases and J by 7 bases, with 16 bases between them. Looked up from germline, CDR1 is DFQATT and CDR2 is SNEGSKA (reference sequence). The CDR3 spans 15 residues.

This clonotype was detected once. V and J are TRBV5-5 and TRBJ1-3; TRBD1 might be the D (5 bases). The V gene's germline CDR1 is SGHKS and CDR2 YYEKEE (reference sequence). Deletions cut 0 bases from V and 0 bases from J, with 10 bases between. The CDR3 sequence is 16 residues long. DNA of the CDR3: TGTGCCAGCAGCTTGGTGAGGGACGCCTCTGGAAACACCATATATTTT. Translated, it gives CASSLVRDASGNTIYF.

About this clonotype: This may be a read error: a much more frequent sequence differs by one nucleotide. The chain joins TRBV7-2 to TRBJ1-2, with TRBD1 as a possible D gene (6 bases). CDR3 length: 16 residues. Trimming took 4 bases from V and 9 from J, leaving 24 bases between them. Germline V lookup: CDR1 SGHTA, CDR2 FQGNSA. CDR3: CASSSRLGGGPFCYTF. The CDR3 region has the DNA TGTGCCAGCAGCTCCCGATTGGGGGGGGGGCCCTTCTGCTACACCTTC. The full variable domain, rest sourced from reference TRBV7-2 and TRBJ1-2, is GAGVSQSPSNKVTEKGKDVELRCDPISGHTALYWYRQSLGQGLEFLIYFQGNSAPDKSGLPSDRFSAERTGGSVSTLTIQRTQQEDSAVYLCASSSRLGGGPFCYTFGSGTRLTVV.

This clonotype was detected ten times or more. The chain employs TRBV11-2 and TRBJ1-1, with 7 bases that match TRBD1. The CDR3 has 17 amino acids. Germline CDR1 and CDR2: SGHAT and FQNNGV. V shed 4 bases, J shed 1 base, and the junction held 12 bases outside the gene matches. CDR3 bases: TGTGCCAGCAGCTCCCAGACAGGGAATGTGGGGAACACTGAAGCTTTCTTT. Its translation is CASSSQTGNVGNTEAFF. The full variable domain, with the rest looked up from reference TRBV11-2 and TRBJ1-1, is EAGVAQSPRYKIIEKRQSVAFWCNPISGHATLYWYQQILGQGPKLLIQFQNNGVVDDSQLPKDRFSAERLKGVDSTLKIQPAKLEDSAVYLCASSSQTGNVGNTEAFFGQGTRLTVV.

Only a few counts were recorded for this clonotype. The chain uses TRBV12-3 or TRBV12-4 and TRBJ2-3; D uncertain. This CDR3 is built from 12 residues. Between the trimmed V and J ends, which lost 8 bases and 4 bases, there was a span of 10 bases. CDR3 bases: TGTGCCAGCTCTGAAGGAGCAGATACGCAGTATTTT. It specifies CASSEGADTQYF.

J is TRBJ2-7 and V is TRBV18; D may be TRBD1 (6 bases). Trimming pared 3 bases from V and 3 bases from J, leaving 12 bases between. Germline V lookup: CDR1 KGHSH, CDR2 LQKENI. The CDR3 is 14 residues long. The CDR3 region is CASSPGQFIYEQYF. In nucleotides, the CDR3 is TGTGCCAGCTCACCCGGACAGTTTATCTACGAGCAGTACTTC. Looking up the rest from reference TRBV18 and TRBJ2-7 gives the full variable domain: NAGVMQNPRHLVRRRGQEARLRCSPMKGHSHVYWYRQLPEEGLKFMVYLQKENIIDESGMPKERFSAEFPKEGPSILRIQQVVRGDSAAYFCASSPGQFIYEQYFGPGTRLTVT.

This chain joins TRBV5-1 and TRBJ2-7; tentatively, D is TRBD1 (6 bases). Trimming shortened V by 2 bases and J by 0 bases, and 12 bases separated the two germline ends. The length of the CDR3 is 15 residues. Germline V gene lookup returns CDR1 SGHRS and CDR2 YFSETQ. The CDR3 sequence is CASSLWTASSYEQYF. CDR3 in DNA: TGCGCCAGCAGCTTATGGACAGCGAGCTCCTACGAGCAGTACTTC.